What follows is one T cell receptor beta chain and its context. The antigen remains undetermined. This sample stems from a study of OX40 agonist ivuxolimab in advanced cancers. Study-level background: Cancers in dose escalation were hepatocellular, melanoma, renal cell and head and neck. Of the patients, three showed partial responses, one with hepatocellular carcinoma and two with cutaneous melanoma.

Findings and limits, study-wide: CD8+ T cells averaged more expanded clones than CD4+.

The CDR3 spans 15 residues. CDR1 and CDR2 (germline): SGHVS, FQNEAQ. Clones were read by immunoSEQ multiplex PCR, and TCRdb kept only the in-frame ones, dropping some. The top ten clones hold around a fifth of a sample with over 35,000 clones, 86% of them seen once. The chain couples TRBV7-8 to TRBJ2-7; 12 bases agree with TRBD1. The clonotype comes from an adult with an advanced solid tumor such as melanoma, head and neck, liver or kidney cancer. Sequenced material: CD4+ or CD8+ T cells sorted from blood, taken in a trial of the OX40 agonist ivuxolimab. The CDR3 loop reads CASSSGTGGSHEQYV. The CDR3 bases are TGTGCCAGCAGCTCCGGGACAGGGGGCTCCCACGAGCAGTACGTC.